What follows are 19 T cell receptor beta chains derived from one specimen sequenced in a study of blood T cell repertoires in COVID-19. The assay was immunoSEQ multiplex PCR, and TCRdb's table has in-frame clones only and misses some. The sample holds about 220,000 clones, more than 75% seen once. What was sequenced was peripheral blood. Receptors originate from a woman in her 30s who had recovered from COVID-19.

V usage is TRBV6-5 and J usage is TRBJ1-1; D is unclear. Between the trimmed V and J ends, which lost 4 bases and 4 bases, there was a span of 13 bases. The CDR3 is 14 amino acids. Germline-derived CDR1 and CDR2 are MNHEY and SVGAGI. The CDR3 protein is CASSSEGRGTEAFF. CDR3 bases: TGTGCCAGCAGTTCTGAGGGCAGAGGCACTGAAGCTTTCTTT.

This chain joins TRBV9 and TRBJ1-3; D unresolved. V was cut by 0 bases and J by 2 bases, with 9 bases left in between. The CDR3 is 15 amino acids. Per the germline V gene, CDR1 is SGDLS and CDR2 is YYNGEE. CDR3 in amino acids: CASSVAGGPGNTIYF. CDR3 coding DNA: TGTGCCAGCAGCGTAGCCGGTGGTCCTGGAAACACCATATATTTT.

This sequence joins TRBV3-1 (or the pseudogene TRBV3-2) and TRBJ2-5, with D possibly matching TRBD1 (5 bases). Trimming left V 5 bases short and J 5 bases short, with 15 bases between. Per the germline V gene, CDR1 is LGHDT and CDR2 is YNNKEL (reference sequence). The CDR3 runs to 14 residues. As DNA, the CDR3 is TGTGCCAGCAGCGACGCGGCAGGGCGGGAGACCCAGTACTTC. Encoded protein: CASSDAAGRETQYF.

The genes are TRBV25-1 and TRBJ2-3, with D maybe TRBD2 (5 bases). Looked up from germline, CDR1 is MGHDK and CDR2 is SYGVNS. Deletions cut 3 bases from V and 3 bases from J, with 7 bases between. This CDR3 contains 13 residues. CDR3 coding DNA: TGTGCCAGCAGTGATACGGGGACAGATACGCAGTATTTT. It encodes CASSDTGTDTQYF. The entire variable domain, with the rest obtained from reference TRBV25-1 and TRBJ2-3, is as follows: EADIYQTPRYLVIGTGKKITLECSQTMGHDKMYWYQQDPGMELHLIHYSYGVNSTEKGDLSSESTVSRIRTEHFPLTLESARPSHTSQYLCASSDTGTDTQYFGPGTRLTVL.

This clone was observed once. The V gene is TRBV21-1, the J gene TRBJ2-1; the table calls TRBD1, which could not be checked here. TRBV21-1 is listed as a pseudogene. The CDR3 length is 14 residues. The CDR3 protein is CASSHPDRGSEQFF. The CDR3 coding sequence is TGTGCCAGCAGCCATCCCGACAGGGGGAGTGAGCAGTTCTTC.

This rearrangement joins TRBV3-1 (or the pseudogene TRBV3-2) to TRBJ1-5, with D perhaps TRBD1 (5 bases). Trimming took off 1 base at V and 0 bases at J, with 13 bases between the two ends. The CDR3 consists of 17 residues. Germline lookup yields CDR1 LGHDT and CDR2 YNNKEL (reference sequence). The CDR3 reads CASSQAPTAYSNQPQHF. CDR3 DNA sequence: TGTGCCAGCAGCCAAGCCCCGACAGCCTATAGCAATCAGCCCCAGCATTTT.

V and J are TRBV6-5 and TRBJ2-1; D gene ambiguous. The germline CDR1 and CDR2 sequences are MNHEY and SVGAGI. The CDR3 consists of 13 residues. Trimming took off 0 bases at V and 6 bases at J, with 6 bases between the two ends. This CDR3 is CASSYSDSNEQFF. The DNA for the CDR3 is TGTGCCAGCAGTTACTCAGATAGCAATGAGCAGTTCTTC.

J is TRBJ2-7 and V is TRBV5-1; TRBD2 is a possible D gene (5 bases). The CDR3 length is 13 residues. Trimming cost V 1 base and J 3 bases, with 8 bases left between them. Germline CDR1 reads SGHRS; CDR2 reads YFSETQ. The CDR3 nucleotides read TGCGCCAGCAGCTTGCTTCGGGGCTACGAGCAGTACTTC. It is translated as CASSLLRGYEQYF.

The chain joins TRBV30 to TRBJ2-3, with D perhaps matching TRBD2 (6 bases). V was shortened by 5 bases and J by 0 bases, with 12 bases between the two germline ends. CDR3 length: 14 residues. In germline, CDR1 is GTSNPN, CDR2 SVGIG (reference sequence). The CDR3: CAWQRAGSTDTQYF. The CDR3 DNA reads TGTGCCTGGCAACGGGCGGGGAGCACAGATACGCAGTATTTT.

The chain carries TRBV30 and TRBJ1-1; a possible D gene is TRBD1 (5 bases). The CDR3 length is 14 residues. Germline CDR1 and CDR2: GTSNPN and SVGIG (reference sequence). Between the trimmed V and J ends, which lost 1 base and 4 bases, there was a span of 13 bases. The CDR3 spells CAWSDPTRGTEAFF. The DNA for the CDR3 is TGTGCCTGGAGTGACCCGACAAGGGGCACTGAAGCTTTCTTT.

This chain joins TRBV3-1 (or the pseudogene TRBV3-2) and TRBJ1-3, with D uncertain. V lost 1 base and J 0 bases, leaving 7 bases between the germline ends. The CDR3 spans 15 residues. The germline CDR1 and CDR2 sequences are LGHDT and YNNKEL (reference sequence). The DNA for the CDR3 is TGTGCCAGCAGCCAAGTGAGCGACTCTGGAAACACCATATATTTT. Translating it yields CASSQVSDSGNTIYF.

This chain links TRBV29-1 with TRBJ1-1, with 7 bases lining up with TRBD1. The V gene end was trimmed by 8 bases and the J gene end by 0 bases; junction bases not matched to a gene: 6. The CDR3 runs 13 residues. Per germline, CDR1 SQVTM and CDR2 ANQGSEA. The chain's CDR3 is CSTKGQLNTEAFF. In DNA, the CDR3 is TGCAGCACCAAGGGACAGCTGAACACTGAAGCTTTCTTT.

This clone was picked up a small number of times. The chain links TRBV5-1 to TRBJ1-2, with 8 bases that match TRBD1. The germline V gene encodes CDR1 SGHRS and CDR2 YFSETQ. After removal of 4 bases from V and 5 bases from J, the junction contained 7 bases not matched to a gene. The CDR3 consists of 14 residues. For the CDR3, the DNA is TGCGCCAGCAGCGTGGGACAGGTGGGGTATGGCTACACCTTC. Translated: CASSVGQVGYGYTF.

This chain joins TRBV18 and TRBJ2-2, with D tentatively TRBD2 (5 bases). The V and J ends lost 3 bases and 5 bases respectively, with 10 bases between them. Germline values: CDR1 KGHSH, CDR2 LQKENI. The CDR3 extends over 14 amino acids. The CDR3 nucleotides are TGTGCCAGCTCACCCGTTGGACTGACCGGGGAGCTGTTTTTT. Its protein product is CASSPVGLTGELFF.

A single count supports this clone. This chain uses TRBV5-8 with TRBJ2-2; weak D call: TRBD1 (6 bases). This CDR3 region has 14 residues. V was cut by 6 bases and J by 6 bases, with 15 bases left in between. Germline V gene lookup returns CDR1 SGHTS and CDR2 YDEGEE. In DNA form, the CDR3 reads TGTGCCAGCATTATCGCAGGGGCTGCCGGGGAGCTGTTTTTT. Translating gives CASIIAGAAGELFF.

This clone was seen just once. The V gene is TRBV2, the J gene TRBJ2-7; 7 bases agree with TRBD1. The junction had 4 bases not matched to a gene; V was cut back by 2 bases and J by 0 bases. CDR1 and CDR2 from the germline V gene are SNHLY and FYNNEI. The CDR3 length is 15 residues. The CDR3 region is CASSEQGVSSYEQYF. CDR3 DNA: TGTGCCAGCAGTGAACAGGGGGTTAGCTCCTACGAGCAGTACTTC.

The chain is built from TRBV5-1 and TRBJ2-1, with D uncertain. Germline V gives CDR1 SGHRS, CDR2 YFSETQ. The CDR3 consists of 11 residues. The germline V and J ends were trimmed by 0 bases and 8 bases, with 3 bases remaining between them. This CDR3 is CASSLEHEQFF. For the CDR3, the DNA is TGCGCCAGCAGCTTGGAGCATGAGCAGTTCTTC.

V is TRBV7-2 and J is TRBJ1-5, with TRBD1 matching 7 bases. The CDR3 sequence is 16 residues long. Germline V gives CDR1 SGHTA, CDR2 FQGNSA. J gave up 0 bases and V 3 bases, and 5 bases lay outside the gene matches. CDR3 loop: CASSLAGQTSNQPQHF. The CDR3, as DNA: TGTGCCAGCAGCTTGGCGGGACAGACTAGCAATCAGCCCCAGCATTTT.

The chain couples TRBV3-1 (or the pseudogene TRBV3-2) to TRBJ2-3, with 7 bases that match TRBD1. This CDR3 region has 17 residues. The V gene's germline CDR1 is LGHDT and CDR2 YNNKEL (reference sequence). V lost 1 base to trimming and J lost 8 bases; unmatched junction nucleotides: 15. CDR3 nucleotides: TGTGCCAGCAGCCAAGGGATCGGGGCAGGGGGACGTACTACGCAGTATTTT. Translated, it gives CASSQGIGAGGRTTQYF.